This TCR beta chain was sequenced in a study of cytomegalovirus exposure and HLA in healthy donors. The PCR used 60 Vbeta and 13 Jbeta primers. Repertoires were generated with immunoSEQ multiplex PCR, while TCRdb's copy carries only in-frame clones and drops some. This sample yields about 180,000 clones, of which over 80% are seen a single time; 1.5% belongs to the top ten. Trimming took 3 bases from V and 2 from J, leaving 14 bases between them. The CDR3 totals 15 residues. Germline V gives CDR1 SGHTA, CDR2 FQGTGA. Material: PBMCs. The chain couples TRBV7-3 to TRBJ2-7, with D unresolved. The TCR sequence derives from a man aged 35 to 55 in good health and CMV-seronegative. The CDR3 nucleotides are TGTGCCAGCAGCTTCCGCCCAGGTGAAGCCTACGAGCAGTACTTC. Amino acids: CASSFRPGEAYEQYF.